The 29 T cell receptor beta chains given below trace back to one sample, sequenced in a study of shared clonotypes between healthy human individuals. Method: immunoSEQ multiplex PCR; TCRdb's copy keeps in-frame clones and lacks some. This sample has about 800,000 clones, with about 97% found just once. Naive CD8 populations comprised CD45RO-negative cells positively selected for CCR7, excluding terminally differentiated effector memory CD45RA+ cells. Sequenced sample: naive CD8+ T cells sorted from blood. These receptor sequences come from a man between 25 and 39 years old in good health.

The chain combines TRBV2 with TRBJ2-2; TRBD2 is a possible D gene (6 bases). V was clipped by 3 bases and J by 7 bases, with 15 bases between them. Germline V gene sequence: CDR1 SNHLY, CDR2 FYNNEI. The CDR3 totals 15 residues. This CDR3 reads CASSEPSAKGGELFF. CDR3 in DNA: TGTGCCAGCAGTGAGCCTAGCGCGAAGGGCGGGGAGCTGTTTTTT.

With respect to this clone: A clone one base away is much larger, so this may be a read error. Other DNA sequences in this sample translate to the same CDR3. J is TRBJ2-7 and V is TRBV7-6; D not resolved. Trimming took off 1 base at V and 3 bases at J, with 4 bases between the two ends. The CDR3 consists of 12 residues. Germline loops: CDR1 SGHVS, CDR2 FNYEAQ. CDR3: CASSLDNYEQYF. As DNA, the CDR3 is TGTGCCAGCAGCTTAGACAACTACGAGCAGTACTTC.

The count of this clone is one. The V and J genes are TRBV11-1 and TRBJ2-6; D call uncertain. In germline, CDR1 is SGHAT, CDR2 FQDESV (reference sequence). This CDR3 has 12 amino acids. V was shortened by 6 bases and J by 4 bases, with 4 bases between the two germline ends. CDR3: CASRGGANVLTF. Here the CDR3 DNA reads TGTGCCAGCAGGGGCGGGGCCAACGTCCTGACTTTC.

The chain has TRBV30 and TRBJ2-2, with TRBD2 matching 13 bases. Losses at the gene ends were 5 bases for V and 2 bases for J; bases not matched to a gene: 11. The CDR3 is 18 residues long. Germline-derived CDR1 and CDR2 are GTSNPN and SVGIG (reference sequence). Here the CDR3 DNA reads TGTGCCTGGTCCGGACTAGCGGGAGTTAGGCCAAACACCGGGGAGCTGTTTTTT. The encoded protein is CAWSGLAGVRPNTGELFF.

J is TRBJ1-2 and V is TRBV28; D is unclear. The CDR3 covers 15 residues. The germline CDR1 and CDR2 sequences are MDHEN and SYDVKM. Deletions cut 3 bases from V and 2 bases from J, with 13 bases between. The CDR3 here is CASSLIHRLNYGYTF. In DNA form, the CDR3 reads TGTGCCAGCAGTTTGATTCACCGCCTGAACTATGGCTACACCTTC.

The chain couples TRBV6-5 to TRBJ2-7; 7 positions agree with TRBD1. This CDR3 is 14 amino acids long. CDR1 and CDR2 from the germline V gene are MNHEY and SVGAGI. Unmatched junction bases numbered 11, after V lost 6 bases and J lost 6 bases. The CDR3 DNA sequence: TGTGCCAGCAGGATTACAGGGGTTGTTGCCGAGCAGTACTTC. It is translated as CASRITGVVAEQYF.

This chain connects TRBV29-1 to TRBJ2-7; the D gene is possibly TRBD1 (6 bases). V was shortened by 7 bases and J by 4 bases, with 23 bases between the two germline ends. CDR1 SQVTM and CDR2 ANQGSEA come from the germline V gene. The CDR3 has 15 amino acids. CDR3 loop: CSAQTPGTSEYEQYF. The CDR3 coding sequence is TGCAGCGCCCAAACTCCCGGGACAAGCGAATACGAGCAGTACTTC.

The chain couples TRBV5-1 to TRBJ1-2; TRBD1 might be the D (6 bases). The germline V and J ends were trimmed by 4 bases and 4 bases, with 20 bases remaining between them. The CDR3 is 16 amino acids. Germline V gene lookup returns CDR1 SGHRS and CDR2 YFSETQ. The CDR3 coding sequence is TGCGCCAGCAGCGTACGACAGGTCCTCCATCTCTATGGCTACACCTTC. Its translation: CASSVRQVLHLYGYTF.

Turning to this clone: At the DNA level, this CDR3 is encoded by other sequences in the same sample as well. V usage is TRBV29-1 and J usage is TRBJ2-2, with D possibly TRBD1 on 6 matching bases. Trimming cost V 7 bases and J 0 bases, with 9 bases left between them. Germline V CDR1 and CDR2: SQVTM, ANQGSEA. CDR3 size: 13 residues. In nucleotides, the CDR3 is TGCAGCGCCCGGACAGCGAACACCGGGGAGCTGTTTTTT. Its protein product is CSARTANTGELFF.

V usage is TRBV2 and J usage is TRBJ2-1; 14 bases fit TRBD2. With 8 bases clipped from V and 8 bases from J, the junction kept 8 bases outside the gene matches. The V gene's germline CDR1 is SNHLY and CDR2 FYNNEI. This CDR3 has 15 residues. The CDR3 spells CASLGGLAGAHEQFF. CDR3 nucleotides: TGTGCCAGCTTAGGGGGACTAGCGGGAGCCCATGAGCAGTTCTTC.

Concerning this clone: This CDR3 is also generated by other DNA sequences in the sample. The rearrangement uses TRBV27 and TRBJ1-5, with D tentatively TRBD1 (6 bases). Germline V gene sequence: CDR1 MNHEY, CDR2 SMNVEV (reference sequence). The V end lost 5 bases, the J end lost 0 bases, and 8 bases lay between the germline ends. The CDR3 contains 14 residues. The CDR3 nucleotides read TGTGCCAGCAGTCTCAGGGGTAGCAATCAGCCCCAGCATTTT. It codes for CASSLRGSNQPQHF.

For the CDR3, the DNA is TGTGCCAGCAGTCCGCCCGGTCGGGACCGACGCACAGATACGCAGTATTTT. Translating gives CASSPPGRDRRTDTQYF. The chain has TRBV7-6 and TRBJ2-3; possibly TRBD1 or TRBD2 for D (5 bases each). The CDR3 runs to 17 residues. Germline values: CDR1 SGHVS, CDR2 FNYEAQ. V was pared by 6 bases and J by 1 base, with 20 bases between.

This chain uses TRBV4-1 with TRBJ2-7, with 8 bases matching TRBD1. V shed 0 bases and J 7 bases; nucleotides not matched to a gene: 11. Per the germline V gene, CDR1 is MGHRA and CDR2 is YSYEKL. This CDR3 has 16 amino acids. The CDR3 sequence is CASSQDIGAGGWEQYF. CDR3 DNA sequence: TGCGCCAGCAGCCAAGATATTGGTGCAGGGGGCTGGGAGCAGTACTTC.

CDR3 nucleotide sequence: TGCGCCAGCAGCCCGTTACTGCAGGCCCCGGGCTCCTACGAGCAGTACTTC. Protein: CASSPLLQAPGSYEQYF. The genes are TRBV5-1 and TRBJ2-7; D call uncertain. Germline CDR1 SGHRS, CDR2 YFSETQ. CDR3 length equals 17 residues. Trimming stripped 4 bases from V and 0 bases from J, with 20 bases between.

J is TRBJ2-1 and V is TRBV11-2; D is perhaps TRBD2 (6 bases). Trimming took off 0 bases at V and 0 bases at J, with 12 bases between the two ends. Germline values: CDR1 SGHAT, CDR2 FQNNGV. The CDR3 is made up of 17 amino acids. This chain's CDR3 is CASSLDRAGRSYNEQFF. The CDR3, as DNA: TGTGCCAGCAGCTTAGATCGAGCGGGCCGCTCCTACAATGAGCAGTTCTTC.

The chain has TRBV27 and TRBJ1-4; D might be TRBD1 (6 bases). V lost 5 bases to trimming and J lost 0 bases, with 10 bases between them. CDR1 and CDR2 from the germline V gene are MNHEY and SMNVEV (reference sequence). The CDR3 runs to 15 residues. The CDR3 sequence: CASSPYRATNEKLFF. The CDR3 nucleotides are TGTGCCAGCAGTCCCTACAGGGCAACTAATGAAAAACTGTTTTTT.

The CDR3 coding sequence is TGTGCCAGCAGTTATGGGGCCAATCAGCCCCAGCATTTT. Protein sequence: CASSYGANQPQHF. The rearrangement links TRBV27 to TRBJ1-5; perhaps TRBD1 as D (5 bases). The CDR3 is made up of 13 amino acids. Germline-derived CDR1 and CDR2 are MNHEY and SMNVEV (reference sequence). Trimming pared 4 bases from V and 3 bases from J, leaving 7 bases between.

Regarding this clone: Other DNA sequences in the same sample also yield this CDR3. V usage is TRBV5-8 and J usage is TRBJ2-3; TRBD2 agrees at 10 bases. Germline trimming cut 0 bases from V and 6 bases from J; bases unmatched to any gene: 4. The length of the CDR3 is 15 residues. Germline V gene sequence: CDR1 SGHTS, CDR2 YDEGEE. CDR3 nucleotides: TGTGCCAGCAGCTTGGGGACTAGCGGCCTTGATACGCAGTATTTT. Its translation is CASSLGTSGLDTQYF.

This rearrangement joins TRBV7-3 to TRBJ2-1; TRBD1 agrees at 9 bases. Trimming removed 6 bases from V and 10 bases from J; junction bases left unmatched: 16. This CDR3 region has 16 residues. The germline V gene has CDR1 SGHTA and CDR2 FQGTGA. CDR3 sequence (DNA): TGTGCCAGCAGGTCACTTTACGGGACAGGGATTTGCGAGCAGTTCTTC. Encoded protein: CASRSLYGTGICEQFF.

To note about this clone: Other DNA sequences in the sample encode the same CDR3. This chain links TRBV27 with TRBJ2-7; D is tentatively TRBD1 or TRBD2 (5 bases each). Per germline, CDR1 MNHEY and CDR2 SMNVEV (reference sequence). This CDR3 has 12 residues. V was pared by 2 bases and J by 4 bases, with 6 bases between. The CDR3 region is CASSLGGYEQYF. CDR3 DNA: TGTGCCAGCAGTTTAGGGGGATACGAGCAGTACTTC.

The chain joins TRBV18 to TRBJ2-7; D remains ambiguous. The CDR3 runs 13 residues. From germline, CDR1 is KGHSH and CDR2 LQKENI. V was trimmed by 3 bases and J by 7 bases, leaving 13 bases between them. The DNA for the CDR3 is TGTGCCAGCTCACCCACGGTCGACTGGGAGCAGTACTTC. This encodes CASSPTVDWEQYF.

V gene TRBV9 combines with J gene TRBJ2-7, with D perhaps TRBD2 (6 bases). This CDR3 comprises 14 residues. Between the trimmed V and J ends, which lost 0 bases and 2 bases, there was a span of 9 bases. CDR1 SGDLS and CDR2 YYNGEE come from the germline V gene. In DNA, the CDR3 is TGTGCCAGCAGCGTAGCGGGGGAAACCTACGAGCAGTACTTC. Translation gives CASSVAGETYEQYF.

The rearrangement uses TRBV29-1 and TRBJ2-3, with 9 bases matching TRBD2. The CDR3 has 17 amino acids. With V trimmed by 1 base and J by 1 base, 9 bases remained unmatched. Germline V CDR1 and CDR2: SQVTM, ANQGSEA. The CDR3 bases are TGCAGCGTTGAAGTTCCAGCGGGAGGAGGCCGCACAGATACGCAGTATTTT. Its translation: CSVEVPAGGGRTDTQYF.

With respect to this clone: The sample holds other DNA sequences that translate to the same CDR3. The genes are TRBV29-1 and TRBJ2-7; tentative D call: TRBD1 (6 bases). The CDR3 is 12 residues long. V lost 6 bases, J lost 3 bases, and 12 bases lay in between. Germline V CDR1 and CDR2: SQVTM, ANQGSEA. CDR3 sequence reads: CSVGDNSYEQYF. The CDR3 coding sequence is TGCAGCGTCGGGGACAACAGCTACGAGCAGTACTTC.

V gene TRBV2 combines with J gene TRBJ2-3; weak D call: TRBD1 (5 bases). CDR1 is SNHLY, CDR2 FYNNEI, per germline. V lost 7 bases and J 6 bases, leaving 26 bases between the germline ends. This CDR3 contains 17 residues. The CDR3 coding sequence is TGTGCCAGCACCGACCTTGACGAGCAGGGTACGTGGGATACGCAGTATTTT. Protein product: CASTDLDEQGTWDTQYF. The variable domain in full, completed from reference TRBV2 and TRBJ2-3, reads EPEVTQTPSHQVTQMGQEVILRCVPISNHLYFYWYRQILGQKVEFLVSFYNNEISEKSEIFDDQFSVERPDGSNFTLKIRSTKLEDSAMYFCASTDLDEQGTWDTQYFGPGTRLTVL.

The genes are TRBV10-3 and TRBJ2-7; tentative D call: TRBD2 (5 bases). The CDR3 has 15 residues. V shed 0 bases and J shed 2 bases, with 11 bases lying between them. CDR1 is ENHRY and CDR2 is SYGVKD in the germline V gene. This CDR3 is CAISESQTGTYEQYF. The CDR3 DNA is TGTGCCATCAGTGAGTCCCAGACCGGGACCTACGAGCAGTACTTC.

A single count supports this clone. The chain uses TRBV11-2 and TRBJ2-1, with 7 bases identical to TRBD2. V was clipped by 7 bases and J by 8 bases; unmatched bases: 14. Germline V lookup: CDR1 SGHAT, CDR2 FQNNGV. The CDR3 runs 15 residues. The CDR3 region has the DNA TGTGCCAGCAAGCTTACTACTAGCGTGTTCGATGAGCAGTTCTTC. It yields the protein CASKLTTSVFDEQFF.

This clone was recorded only once. The CDR3 sequence is CASSSPRSHRVNEQFF. CDR3 bases: TGTGCCAGCAGCTCTCCAAGGAGCCATCGTGTGAATGAGCAGTTCTTC. V gene TRBV7-9 combines with J gene TRBJ2-1; D not certain. The CDR3 sequence is 16 residues long. The V gene's germline CDR1 is SEHNR and CDR2 FQNEAQ (reference sequence). V was cut by 4 bases and J by 7 bases, with 20 bases left in between.

V is TRBV13 and J is TRBJ1-1; a weak D match, TRBD1 (5 bases). Germline CDR1 PRHDT, CDR2 FYEKMQ (reference sequence). The CDR3 has 15 amino acids. The V gene lost 5 bases and the J gene lost 0 bases, with 13 bases spanning the gap. The CDR3 protein is CASSPRRALNTEAFF. CDR3 DNA sequence: TGTGCCAGCAGCCCCCGCAGGGCATTGAACACTGAAGCTTTCTTT.